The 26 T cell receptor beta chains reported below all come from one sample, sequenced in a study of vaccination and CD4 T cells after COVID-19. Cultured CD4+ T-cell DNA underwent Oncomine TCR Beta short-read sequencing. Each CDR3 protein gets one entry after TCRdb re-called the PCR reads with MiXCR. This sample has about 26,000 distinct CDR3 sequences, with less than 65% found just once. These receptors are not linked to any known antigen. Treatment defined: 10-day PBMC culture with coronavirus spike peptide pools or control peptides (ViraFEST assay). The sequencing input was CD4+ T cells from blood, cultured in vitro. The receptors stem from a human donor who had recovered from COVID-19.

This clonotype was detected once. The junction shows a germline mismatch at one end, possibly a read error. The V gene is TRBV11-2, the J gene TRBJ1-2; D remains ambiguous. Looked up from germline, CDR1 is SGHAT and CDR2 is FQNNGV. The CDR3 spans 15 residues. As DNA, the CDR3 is TGCGCCAGCAGCCAAGCTGTATCGCCCCGGCCTGGCTACACCTTC. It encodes CASSQAVSPRPGYTF.

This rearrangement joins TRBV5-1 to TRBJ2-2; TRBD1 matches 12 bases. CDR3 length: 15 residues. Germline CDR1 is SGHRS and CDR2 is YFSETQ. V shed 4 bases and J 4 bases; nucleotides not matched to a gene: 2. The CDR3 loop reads CASSGTGGITGELFF. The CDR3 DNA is TGCGCCAGCAGCGGGACAGGGGGCATCACCGGGGAGCTGTTTTTT.

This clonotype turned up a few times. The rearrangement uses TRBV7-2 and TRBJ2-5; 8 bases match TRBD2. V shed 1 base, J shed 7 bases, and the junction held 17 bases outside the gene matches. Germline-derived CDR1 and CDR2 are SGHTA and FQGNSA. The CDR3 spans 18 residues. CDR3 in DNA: TGTGCCAGCAGCTTAGTTAGCGGGATCGGGGGGGAAATGGGGACCCAGTACTTC. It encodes CASSLVSGIGGEMGTQYF.

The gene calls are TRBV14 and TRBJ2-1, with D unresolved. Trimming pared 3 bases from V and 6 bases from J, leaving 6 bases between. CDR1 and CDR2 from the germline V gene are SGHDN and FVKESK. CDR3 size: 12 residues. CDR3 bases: TGTGCCAGCAGCCATCGACTCAATGAGCAGTTCTTC. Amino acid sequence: CASSHRLNEQFF.

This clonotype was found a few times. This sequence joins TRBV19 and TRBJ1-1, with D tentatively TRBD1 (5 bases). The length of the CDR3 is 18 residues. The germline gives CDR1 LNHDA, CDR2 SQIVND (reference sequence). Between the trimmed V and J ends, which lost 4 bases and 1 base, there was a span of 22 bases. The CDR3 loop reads CASSTSSWGGTWNTEAFF. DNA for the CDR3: TGTGCCAGTAGTACCTCAAGTTGGGGGGGAACATGGAACACTGAAGCTTTCTTT.

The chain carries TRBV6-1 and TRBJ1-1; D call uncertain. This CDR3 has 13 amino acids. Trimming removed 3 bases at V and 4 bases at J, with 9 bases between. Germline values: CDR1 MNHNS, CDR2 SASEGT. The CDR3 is CASSENTPTEAFF. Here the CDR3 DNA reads TGTGCCAGCAGTGAGAATACCCCCACTGAAGCTTTCTTT.

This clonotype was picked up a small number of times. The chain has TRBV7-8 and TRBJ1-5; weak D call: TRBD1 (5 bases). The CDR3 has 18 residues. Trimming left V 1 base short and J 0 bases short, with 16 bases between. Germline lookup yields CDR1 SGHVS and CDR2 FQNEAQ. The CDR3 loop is CASSLELGAGRSNQPQHF. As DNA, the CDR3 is TGTGCCAGCAGCTTAGAATTAGGTGCAGGGCGTAGCAATCAGCCCCAGCATTTT.

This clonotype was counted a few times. CDR3 DNA sequence: TGCAGTGCCATTCGACAGGGGGCGAAAAGTCAGCCCCAGCATTTT. Translated, it gives CSAIRQGAKSQPQHF. The chain employs TRBV20-1 and TRBJ1-5, with TRBD1 identical over 10 bases. The CDR3 extends over 15 amino acids. Germline values: CDR1 DFQATT, CDR2 SNEGSKA (reference sequence). J lost 6 bases, V lost 6 bases, and 11 bases had no gene match.

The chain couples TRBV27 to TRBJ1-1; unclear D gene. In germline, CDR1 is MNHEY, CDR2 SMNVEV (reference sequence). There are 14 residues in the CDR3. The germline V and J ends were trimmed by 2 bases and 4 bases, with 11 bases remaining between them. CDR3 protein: CASSLVAVATEAFF. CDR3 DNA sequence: TGTGCCAGCAGTTTAGTCGCGGTAGCCACTGAAGCTTTCTTT.

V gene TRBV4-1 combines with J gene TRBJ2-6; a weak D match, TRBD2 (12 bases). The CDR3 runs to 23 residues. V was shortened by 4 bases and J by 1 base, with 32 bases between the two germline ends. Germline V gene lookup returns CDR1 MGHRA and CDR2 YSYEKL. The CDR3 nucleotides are TGCGCCAGCAGCCGAGGGACAGGGGGACCTAGCGGGAGGGGATCTTCTGGGGCCAACGTCCTGACTTTC. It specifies CASSRGTGGPSGRGSSGANVLTF.

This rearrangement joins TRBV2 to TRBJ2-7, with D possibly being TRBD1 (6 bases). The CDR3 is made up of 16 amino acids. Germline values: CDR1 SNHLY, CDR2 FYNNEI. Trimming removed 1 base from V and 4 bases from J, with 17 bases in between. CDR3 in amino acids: CASSEEPGHLSYEQYF. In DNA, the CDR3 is TGTGCCAGCAGTGAAGAACCGGGACACCTGTCTTACGAGCAGTACTTC.

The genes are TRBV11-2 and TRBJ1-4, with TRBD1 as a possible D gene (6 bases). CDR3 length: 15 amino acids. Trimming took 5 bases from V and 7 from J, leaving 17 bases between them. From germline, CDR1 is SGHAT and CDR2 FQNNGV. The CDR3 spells CASSPNRGGSEKLFF. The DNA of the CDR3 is TGTGCCAGCAGCCCGAACAGAGGGGGTAGTGAAAAACTGTTTTTT.

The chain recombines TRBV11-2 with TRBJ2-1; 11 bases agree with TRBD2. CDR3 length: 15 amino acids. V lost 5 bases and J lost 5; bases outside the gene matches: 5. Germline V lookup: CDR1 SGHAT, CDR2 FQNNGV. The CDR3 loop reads CASSRTSGGNNEQFF. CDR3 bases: TGTGCCAGCAGCCGTACTAGCGGGGGAAACAATGAGCAGTTCTTC.

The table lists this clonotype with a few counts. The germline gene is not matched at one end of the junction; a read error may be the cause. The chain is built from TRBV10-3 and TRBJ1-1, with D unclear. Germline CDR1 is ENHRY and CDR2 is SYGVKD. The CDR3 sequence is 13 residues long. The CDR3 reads CAISEFGNSEAFF. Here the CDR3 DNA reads TGTGCCATCAGTGAGTTCGGGAACAGTGAAGCTTTCTTT.

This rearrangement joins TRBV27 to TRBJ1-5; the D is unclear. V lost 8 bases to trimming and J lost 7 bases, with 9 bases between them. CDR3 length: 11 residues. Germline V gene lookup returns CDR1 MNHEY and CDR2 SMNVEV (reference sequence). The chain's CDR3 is CASGLGQPQHF. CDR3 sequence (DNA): TGTGCCAGCGGTCTAGGACAGCCCCAGCATTTT.

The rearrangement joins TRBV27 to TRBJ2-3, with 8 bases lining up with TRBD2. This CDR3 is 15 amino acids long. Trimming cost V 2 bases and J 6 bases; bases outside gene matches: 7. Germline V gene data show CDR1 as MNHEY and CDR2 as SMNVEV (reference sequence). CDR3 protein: CASSLVKAGADTQYF. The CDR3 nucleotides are TGTGCCAGCAGTTTAGTAAAAGCGGGAGCGGATACGCAGTATTTT.

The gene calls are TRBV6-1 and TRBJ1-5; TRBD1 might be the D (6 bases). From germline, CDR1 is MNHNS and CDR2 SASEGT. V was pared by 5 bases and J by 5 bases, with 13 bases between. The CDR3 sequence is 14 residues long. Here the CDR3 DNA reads TGTGCCAGCAGTCCCTTCAGGGGTCATCAGCCCCAGCATTTT. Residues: CASSPFRGHQPQHF.

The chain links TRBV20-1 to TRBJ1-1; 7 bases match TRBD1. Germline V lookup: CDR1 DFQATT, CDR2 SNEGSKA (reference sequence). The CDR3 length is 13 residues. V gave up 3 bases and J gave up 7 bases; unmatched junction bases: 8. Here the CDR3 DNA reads TGCAGTGCTAGGAAGGGACAGCCACTTGAAGCTTTCTTT. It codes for CSARKGQPLEAFF.

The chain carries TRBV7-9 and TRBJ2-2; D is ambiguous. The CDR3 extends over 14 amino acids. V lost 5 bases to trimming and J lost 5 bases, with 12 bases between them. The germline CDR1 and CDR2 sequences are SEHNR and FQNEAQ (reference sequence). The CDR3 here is CASSRLSYTGELFF. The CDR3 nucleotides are TGTGCCAGCAGCCGGCTATCGTATACCGGGGAGCTGTTTTTT. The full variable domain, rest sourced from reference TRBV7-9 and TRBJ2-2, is DTGVSQNPRHKITKRGQNVTFRCDPISEHNRLYWYRQTLGQGPEFLTYFQNEAQLEKSRLLSDRFSAERPKGSFSTLEIQRTEQGDSAMYLCASSRLSYTGELFFGEGSRLTVL.

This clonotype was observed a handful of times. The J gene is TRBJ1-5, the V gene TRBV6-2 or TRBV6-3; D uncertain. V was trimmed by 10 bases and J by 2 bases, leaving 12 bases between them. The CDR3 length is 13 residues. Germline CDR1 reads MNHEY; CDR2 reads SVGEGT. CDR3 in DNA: TGTGCCACCTCCACGGTTGGCAATCAGCCCCAGCATTTT. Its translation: CATSTVGNQPQHF.

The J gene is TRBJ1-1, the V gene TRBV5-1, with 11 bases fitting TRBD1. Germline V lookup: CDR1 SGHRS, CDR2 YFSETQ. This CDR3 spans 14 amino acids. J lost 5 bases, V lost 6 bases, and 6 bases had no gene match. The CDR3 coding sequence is TGCGCCAGCATAGGGACAGGGGGGTTTACTGAAGCTTTCTTT. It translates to CASIGTGGFTEAFF.

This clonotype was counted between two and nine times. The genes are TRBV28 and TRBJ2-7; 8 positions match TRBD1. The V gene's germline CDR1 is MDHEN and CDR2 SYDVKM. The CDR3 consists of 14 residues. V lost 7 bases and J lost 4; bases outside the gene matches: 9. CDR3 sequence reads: CASTFDRGGYEQYF. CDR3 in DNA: TGTGCCAGCACCTTCGACAGGGGCGGGTACGAGCAGTACTTC.

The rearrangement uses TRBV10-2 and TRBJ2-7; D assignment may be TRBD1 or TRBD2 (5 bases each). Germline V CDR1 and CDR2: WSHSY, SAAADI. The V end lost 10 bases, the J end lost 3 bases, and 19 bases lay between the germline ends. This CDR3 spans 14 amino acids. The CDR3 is CAISLGGTDYEQYF. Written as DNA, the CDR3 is TGCGCCATCTCACTTGGGGGAACGGACTACGAGCAGTACTTC.

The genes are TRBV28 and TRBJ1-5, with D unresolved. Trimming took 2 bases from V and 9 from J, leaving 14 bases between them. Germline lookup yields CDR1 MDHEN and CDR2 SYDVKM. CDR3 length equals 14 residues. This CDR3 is CASSLDEARGPQHF. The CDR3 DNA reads TGTGCCAGCAGTTTAGATGAGGCACGGGGGCCCCAGCATTTT.

DNA of the CDR3: TGTGTTGCGGGGGCGGGCACCGGGGAGCTGTTTTTT. Protein: CVAGAGTGELFF. The chain combines TRBV19 with TRBJ2-2; D perhaps matches TRBD2 (7 bases). Looked up from germline, CDR1 is LNHDA and CDR2 is SQIVND (reference sequence). The CDR3 has 12 residues.

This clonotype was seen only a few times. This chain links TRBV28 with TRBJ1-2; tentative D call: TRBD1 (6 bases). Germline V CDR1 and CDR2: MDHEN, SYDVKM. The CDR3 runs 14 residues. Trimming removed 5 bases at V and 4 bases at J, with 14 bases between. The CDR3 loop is CASSGGWQGYGYTF. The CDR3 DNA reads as TGTGCCAGCAGTGGGGGCTGGCAGGGCTATGGCTACACCTTC.